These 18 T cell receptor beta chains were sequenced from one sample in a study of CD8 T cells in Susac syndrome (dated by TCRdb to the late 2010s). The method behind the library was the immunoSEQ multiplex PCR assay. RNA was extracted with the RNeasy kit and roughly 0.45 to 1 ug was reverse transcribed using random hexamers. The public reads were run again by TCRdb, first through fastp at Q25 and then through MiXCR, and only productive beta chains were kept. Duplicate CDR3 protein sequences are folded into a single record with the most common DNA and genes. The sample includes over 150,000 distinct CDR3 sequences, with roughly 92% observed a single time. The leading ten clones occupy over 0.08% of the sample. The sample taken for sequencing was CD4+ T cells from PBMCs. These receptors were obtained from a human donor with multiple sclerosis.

The CDR3 is CASSFGRDSGRAGETQYF. CDR3 sequence (DNA): TGTGCCAGCAGCTTTGGCCGAGATAGCGGGAGGGCCGGGGAGACCCAGTACTTC. The chain links TRBV7-2 to TRBJ2-5, with 11 bases identical to TRBD2. The CDR3 totals 18 residues. In germline, CDR1 is SGHTA, CDR2 FQGNSA. The V and J ends lost 3 bases and 5 bases, in that order; junction bases with no gene match: 14.

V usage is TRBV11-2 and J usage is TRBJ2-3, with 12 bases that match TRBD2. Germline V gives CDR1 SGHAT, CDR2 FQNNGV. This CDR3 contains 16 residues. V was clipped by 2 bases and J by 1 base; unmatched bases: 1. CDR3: CASSLRLAGGTDTQYF. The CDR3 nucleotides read TGTGCCAGCAGCTTAAGACTAGCGGGAGGCACAGATACGCAGTATTTT.

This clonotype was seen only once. The CDR3, as DNA: TGTGCCAGCACCCCGCGTGGAGCGGGAGACACTGAGCAGTTCTTC. Encoded protein: CASTPRGAGDTEQFF. The chain couples TRBV6-2 or TRBV6-3 to TRBJ2-1, with 8 nucleotides matching TRBD2. The CDR3 has 15 amino acids. The junction had 14 bases not matched to a gene; V was cut back by 7 bases and J by 9 bases. CDR1 MNHEY and CDR2 SVGEGT come from the germline V gene.

The DNA of the CDR3 is TGCGCCAGCAGCCCGGGAAGACTGGAGACTAACTATGGCTACACCTTC. This translates into CASSPGRLETNYGYTF. The chain is built from TRBV4-3 and TRBJ1-2, with no clear D. This CDR3 spans 16 amino acids. Germline V gives CDR1 LGHNA, CDR2 YSLEER. V lost 4 bases and J 0 bases, leaving 15 bases between the germline ends.

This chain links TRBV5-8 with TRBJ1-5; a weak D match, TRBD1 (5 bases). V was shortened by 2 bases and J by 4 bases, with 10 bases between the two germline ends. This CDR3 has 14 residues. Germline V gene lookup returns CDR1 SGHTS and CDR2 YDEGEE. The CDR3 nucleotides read TGTGCCAGCAGCTTCCAGGGAAATAATCAGCCCCAGCATTTT. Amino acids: CASSFQGNNQPQHF.

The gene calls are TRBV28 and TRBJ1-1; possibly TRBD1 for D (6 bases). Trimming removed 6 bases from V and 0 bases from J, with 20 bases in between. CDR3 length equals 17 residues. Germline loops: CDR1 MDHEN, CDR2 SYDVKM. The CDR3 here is CASSPGGGLLMNTEAFF. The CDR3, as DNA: TGTGCCAGCAGCCCCGGGGGGGGCTTATTAATGAACACTGAAGCTTTCTTT.

The CDR3 is CASNSGLANEQFF. Here the CDR3 DNA reads TGTGCCAGCAATTCCGGATTAGCCAATGAGCAGTTCTTC. This sequence joins TRBV2 and TRBJ2-1; D is unclear. Germline CDR1 reads SNHLY; CDR2 reads FYNNEI. The CDR3 has 13 amino acids. With 7 bases removed from V and 6 bases from J, the gap between germline ends came to 13 bases.

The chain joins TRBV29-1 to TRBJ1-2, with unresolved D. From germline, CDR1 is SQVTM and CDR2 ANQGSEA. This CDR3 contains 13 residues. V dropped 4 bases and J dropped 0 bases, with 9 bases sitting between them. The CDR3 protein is CSVATNTNYGYTF. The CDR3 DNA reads TGCAGCGTTGCCACGAACACTAACTATGGCTACACCTTC.

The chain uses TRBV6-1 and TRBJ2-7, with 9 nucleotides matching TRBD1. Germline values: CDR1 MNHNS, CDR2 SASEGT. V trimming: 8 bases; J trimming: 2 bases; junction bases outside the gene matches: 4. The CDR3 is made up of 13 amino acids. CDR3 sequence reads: CASGGQGPYEQYF. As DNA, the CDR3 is TGTGCCAGCGGGGGACAGGGCCCCTACGAGCAGTACTTC.

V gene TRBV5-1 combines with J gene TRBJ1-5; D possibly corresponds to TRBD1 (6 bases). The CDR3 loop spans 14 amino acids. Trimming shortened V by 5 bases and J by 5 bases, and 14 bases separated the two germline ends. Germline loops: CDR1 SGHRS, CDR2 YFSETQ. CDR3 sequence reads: CASSSTGSDQPQHF. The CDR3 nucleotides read TGCGCCAGCAGTTCCACAGGGAGTGATCAGCCCCAGCATTTT. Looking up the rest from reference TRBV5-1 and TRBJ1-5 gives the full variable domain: KAGVTQTPRYLIKTRGQQVTLSCSPISGHRSVSWYQQTPGQGLQFLFEYFSETQRNKGNFPGRFSGRQFSNSRSEMNVSTLELGDSALYLCASSSTGSDQPQHFGDGTRLSIL.

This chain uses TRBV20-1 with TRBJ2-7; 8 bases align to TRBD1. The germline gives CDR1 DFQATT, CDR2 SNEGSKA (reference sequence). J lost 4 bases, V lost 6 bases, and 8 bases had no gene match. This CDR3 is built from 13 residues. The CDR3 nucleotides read TGCAGTGCGCAACAGGGGGATAAGTACGAGCAGTACTTC. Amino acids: CSAQQGDKYEQYF.

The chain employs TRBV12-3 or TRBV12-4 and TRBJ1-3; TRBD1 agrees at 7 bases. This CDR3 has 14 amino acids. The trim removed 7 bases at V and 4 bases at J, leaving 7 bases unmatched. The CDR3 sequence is CASTATGDGNTIYF. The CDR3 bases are TGTGCCAGCACTGCTACAGGGGACGGAAACACCATATATTTT.

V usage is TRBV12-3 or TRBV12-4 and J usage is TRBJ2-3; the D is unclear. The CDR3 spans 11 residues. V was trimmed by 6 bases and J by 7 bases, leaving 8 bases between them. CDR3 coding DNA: TGTGCCAGCAGCCGTATAAATACGCAGTATTTT. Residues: CASSRINTQYF.

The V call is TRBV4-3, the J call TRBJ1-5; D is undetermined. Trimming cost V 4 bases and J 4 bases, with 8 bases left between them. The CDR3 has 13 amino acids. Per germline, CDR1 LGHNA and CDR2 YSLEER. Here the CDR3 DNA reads TGCGCCAGCAGCCCTACACTGAATCAGCCCCAGCATTTT. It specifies CASSPTLNQPQHF.

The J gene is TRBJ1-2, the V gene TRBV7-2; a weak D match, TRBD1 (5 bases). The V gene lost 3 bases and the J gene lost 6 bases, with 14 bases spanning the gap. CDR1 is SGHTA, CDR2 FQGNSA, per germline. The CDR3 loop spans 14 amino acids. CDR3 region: CASSLAPGRDGYTF. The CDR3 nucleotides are TGTGCCAGCAGCTTGGCCCCGGGCAGGGATGGCTACACCTTC.

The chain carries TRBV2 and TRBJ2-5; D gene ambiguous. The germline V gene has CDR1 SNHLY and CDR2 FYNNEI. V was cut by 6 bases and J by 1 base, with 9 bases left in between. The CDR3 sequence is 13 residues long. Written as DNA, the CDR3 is TGTGCCAGCAGCGTACAGATCCAAGAGACCCAGTACTTC. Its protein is CASSVQIQETQYF.

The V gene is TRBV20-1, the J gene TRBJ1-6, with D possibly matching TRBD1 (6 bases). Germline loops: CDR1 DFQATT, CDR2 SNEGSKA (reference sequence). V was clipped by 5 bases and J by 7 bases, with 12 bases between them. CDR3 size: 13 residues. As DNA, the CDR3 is TGCAGTGCTCGATCAAGGGGGAATTCACCCCTCCACTTT. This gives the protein CSARSRGNSPLHF.

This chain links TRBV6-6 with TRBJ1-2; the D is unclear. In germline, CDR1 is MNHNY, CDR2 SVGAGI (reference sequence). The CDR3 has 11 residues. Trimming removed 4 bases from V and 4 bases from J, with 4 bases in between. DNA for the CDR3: TGTGCCAGCAGTTCCTTCTATGGCTACACCTTC. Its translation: CASSSFYGYTF.